This T cell receptor (beta chain) comes out of a study of cytomegalovirus exposure and HLA in healthy donors. Study background: About 85 million unique TCRs from HLA-typed donors were held in an early release of data.

The germline V gene encodes CDR1 MDHEN and CDR2 SYDVKM. V lost 3 bases and J lost 3, with 8 bases in between. The length of the CDR3 is 13 residues. PCR employed 60 Vbeta and 13 Jbeta primers. Produced via immunoSEQ multiplex PCR; TCRdb's table is partial and in-frame only. The table lists roughly 120,000 clones, less than 80% of them singletons. Sequenced sample: PBMCs. The V call is TRBV28, the J call TRBJ1-1; tentative D call: TRBD1 (5 bases). The clonotype originates from a woman between 45 and 65 years old in good health and CMV-seropositive. The CDR3 protein is CASSLGGDTEAFF. The DNA for the CDR3 is TGTGCCAGCAGTTTGGGGGGAGACACTGAAGCTTTCTTT.